The clone carrying this T cell receptor beta chain has a handful of counts. Original data processing: Reference gene primer amplification in the assay estimated nucleated cell counts. Only in-frame clones appear in the TCRdb table, and some are missing; sequencing was by immunoSEQ multiplex PCR. V, J and clone size are those of that table, while D and trimming were read from the DNA. The table includes more than 100,000 clones, over 65% detected once. This specimen comes from a study of blood T cell repertoires in COVID-19. Across the whole study: The samples span acute and convalescent COVID-19 from the United States, Italy and Spain. PBMCs, B-cell-depleted T cells, or T cells provided the cDNA or gDNA that made up the material.

This CDR3 region has 12 residues. V was clipped by 4 bases and J by 8 bases, with 11 bases between them. The germline CDR1 and CDR2 sequences are MNHEY and SVGAGI. Source material: peripheral blood. The chain is built from TRBV6-5 and TRBJ1-1, with D possibly TRBD1 on 5 matching bases. The sequence came from a woman in her seventies with acute or convalescent COVID-19. The CDR3 loop reads CASSSQTEEAFF. The CDR3, as DNA: TGTGCCAGCAGTTCCCAGACAGAGGAAGCTTTCTTT.